Below, 25 T cell receptor beta chains from the same sample are listed, as sequenced in a study of human T cells and chemical hapten exposure. The time point was: pre-sensitization, week 0. Treatment noted: therapeutic diphenylcyclopropenone sensitization with weekly scalp DPC. TCRdb used MiXCR to reprocess the RACE reads, holding one entry per CDR3 protein. In the table there are 55,000 to 75,000 distinct CDR3 sequences, about 6.7% of which are singletons. The sample was whole blood, taken in connection with sensitization to the hapten diphenylcyclopropenone (DPC). These receptors all stem from a woman aged 25 to 45 with alopecia areata. Some clones in this sample may be carry-over from other donors' samples.

This clonotype was observed many times. The gene calls are TRBV20-1 and TRBJ1-1; D is perhaps TRBD1 (6 bases). The germline V gene encodes CDR1 DFQATT and CDR2 SNEGSKA (reference sequence). With 6 bases removed from V and 0 bases from J, the gap between germline ends came to 17 bases. The CDR3 has 15 residues. The CDR3 nucleotides read TGCAGTGCCTACCGTCCCGGGACACTGAACACTGAAGCTTTCTTT. This gives the protein CSAYRPGTLNTEAFF.

In this sample, this clonotype turned up many times. This chain joins TRBV10-3 and TRBJ2-3, with 8 bases aligning to TRBD1. Germline CDR1 reads ENHRY; CDR2 reads SYGVKD. Trimming removed 11 bases from V and 6 bases from J; junction bases left unmatched: 4. The CDR3 is 11 amino acids. The CDR3 nucleotides are TGTGCCTCACAGGGGGTCGATACGCAGTATTTT. Its protein is CASQGVDTQYF.

This clonotype was picked up many times. The gene calls are TRBV20-1 and TRBJ2-7; the D is unclear. The V gene's germline CDR1 is DFQATT and CDR2 SNEGSKA (reference sequence). The CDR3 sequence is 14 residues long. V was pared by 4 bases and J by 3 bases, with 16 bases between. The CDR3 coding sequence is TGCAGTGCTATCGTTTCGAATACTTTCTACGAGCAGTACTTC. Its translation is CSAIVSNTFYEQYF.

About this clonotype itself: Given a much more abundant clone one base away, this may be a read error. The chain links TRBV14 to TRBJ2-3; D gene ambiguous. CDR1 SGHDN and CDR2 FVKESK come from the germline V gene. The CDR3 is 12 amino acids. The CDR3 DNA reads TGTGCCAACAGCAACCCCCCCCATACGCAGTATTTT. Protein product: CANSNPPHTQYF.

This clonotype was seen repeatedly, ten times or more. The rearrangement links TRBV20-1 to TRBJ2-3; 10 nucleotides line up with TRBD2. The CDR3 is 14 residues long. The trim removed 6 bases at V and 6 bases at J, leaving 9 bases unmatched. The germline CDR1 and CDR2 sequences are DFQATT and SNEGSKA (reference sequence). CDR3: CSARPGLARDTQYF. CDR3 coding DNA: TGCAGTGCCCGACCGGGACTAGCGAGGGATACGCAGTATTTT.

This clonotype was recorded at least ten times. The chain combines TRBV27 with TRBJ1-1; no clear D. V was clipped by 7 bases and J by 6 bases, with 21 bases between them. In germline, CDR1 is MNHEY, CDR2 SMNVEV (reference sequence). The CDR3 consists of 15 residues. The CDR3 region is CASTPFGRNRSEAFF. DNA for the CDR3: TGTGCCAGCACCCCCTTTGGCAGGAACCGGTCTGAAGCTTTCTTT.

The chain combines TRBV6-2 or TRBV6-3 with TRBJ2-1; D gene unclear. V was pared by 2 bases and J by 9 bases, with 8 bases between. Germline V lookup: CDR1 MNHEY, CDR2 SVGEGT. The CDR3 is made up of 12 amino acids. The CDR3 nucleotides read TGTGCCAGCAGTTACCCCGACACTGAGCAGTTCTTC. It is translated as CASSYPDTEQFF.

This clonotype was counted at least ten times. The V call is TRBV18, the J call TRBJ1-1; 10 bases map to TRBD1. This CDR3 has 16 amino acids. Unmatched junction bases numbered 8, after V lost 3 bases and J lost 4 bases. The V gene's germline CDR1 is KGHSH and CDR2 LQKENI. The CDR3 nucleotides are TGTGCCAGCTCACCCACCCTGACAGGGGGCGGCACTGAAGCTTTCTTT. Protein: CASSPTLTGGGTEAFF.

This clonotype occurred many times. V usage is TRBV10-3 and J usage is TRBJ2-1; maybe TRBD1 (6 bases). Trimming removed 0 bases from V and 2 bases from J, with 8 bases in between. CDR1 is ENHRY, CDR2 SYGVKD, per germline. The CDR3 loop spans 15 amino acids. DNA of the CDR3: TGTGCCATCAGTGAGTCGGCAGGGGCCTACAATGAGCAGTTCTTC. Protein sequence: CAISESAGAYNEQFF.

In its sample, this clonotype was seen many times. DNA of the CDR3: TGTGCCACCATGAGACAGAACCTCGGGGAGCTGTTTTTT. It yields the protein CATMRQNLGELFF. The chain has TRBV5-6 and TRBJ2-2; the D gene is possibly TRBD1 (5 bases). The CDR3 has 13 amino acids. The germline CDR1 and CDR2 sequences are SGHDT and YYEEEE. V was shortened by 9 bases and J by 7 bases, with 16 bases between the two germline ends. Full variable domain (missing parts from reference TRBV5-6 and TRBJ2-2): DAGVTQSPTHLIKTRGQQVTLRCSPKSGHDTVSWYQQALGQGPQFIFQYYEEEERQRGNFPDRFSGHQFPNYSSELNVNALLLGDSALYLCATMRQNLGELFFGEGSRLTVL.

The sample holds many counts of this clonotype. The chain combines TRBV20-1 with TRBJ1-5; D may be TRBD1 (6 bases). V lost 3 bases and J lost 11, with 14 bases in between. The CDR3 is made up of 12 amino acids. Germline V gene lookup returns CDR1 DFQATT and CDR2 SNEGSKA (reference sequence). CDR3 in amino acids: CSASSPGDTQHF. CDR3 coding DNA: TGCAGTGCTAGCTCCCCGGGGGACACCCAGCATTTT.

Many counts were recorded for this clonotype. The chain joins TRBV4-2 to TRBJ1-2, with TRBD1 matching 7 bases. Germline CDR1 and CDR2: LGHNA and YNFKEQ. The CDR3 has 16 residues. After removal of 3 bases from V and 1 base from J, the junction contained 8 bases not matched to a gene. CDR3 protein: CASSHLRAGGNYGYTF. CDR3 DNA sequence: TGTGCCAGCAGCCACTTAAGGGCAGGGGGTAACTATGGCTACACCTTC.

This clonotype came up many times. The chain employs TRBV29-1 and TRBJ1-1; D is undetermined. Trimming left V 5 bases short and J 0 bases short, with 19 bases between. Germline V lookup: CDR1 SQVTM, CDR2 ANQGSEA. This CDR3 is built from 16 residues. This chain's CDR3 is CSVPGYQGRMNTEAFF. CDR3 nucleotide sequence: TGCAGCGTTCCAGGCTATCAAGGGAGGATGAACACTGAAGCTTTCTTT.

The V gene is TRBV6-5, the J gene TRBJ2-7; D may be TRBD1 or TRBD2 (5 bases each). V was clipped by 4 bases and J by 4 bases, with 17 bases between them. This CDR3 is 15 amino acids long. CDR1 MNHEY and CDR2 SVGAGI come from the germline V gene. CDR3 coding DNA: TGTGCCAGCAGTTGGGCGGGTGACAGCCGATACGAGCAGTACTTC. It is translated as CASSWAGDSRYEQYF.

This clonotype came up a few times. The chain carries TRBV20-1 and TRBJ1-1; 10 bases map to TRBD1. CDR1 is DFQATT and CDR2 is SNEGSKA in the germline V gene (reference sequence). J gave up 4 bases and V 4 bases, and 12 bases lay outside the gene matches. This CDR3 comprises 16 residues. In nucleotides, the CDR3 is TGCAGTGCTACCGGGACAGGGGTTGGTTTAGGCACTGAAGCTTTCTTT. Its protein product is CSATGTGVGLGTEAFF.

This clonotype was detected many times. CDR3 in amino acids: CASSPQTRSGTDTQYF. For the CDR3, the DNA is TGTGCCAGCAGCCCTCAGACCCGCTCTGGCACAGATACGCAGTATTTT. This chain uses TRBV4-2 with TRBJ2-3; D is undetermined. The CDR3 extends over 16 amino acids. Germline V CDR1 and CDR2: LGHNA, YNFKEQ. V gave up 4 bases and J gave up 1 base, with 15 bases separating them.

This clonotype was counted a few times. This chain uses TRBV19 with TRBJ2-3; no clear D gene. The V end was cut by 2 bases, the J end by 2 bases, with 8 bases between. The CDR3 runs 14 residues. CDR1 and CDR2 from the germline V gene are LNHDA and SQIVND (reference sequence). The CDR3 sequence is CASSILGATDTQYF. The CDR3 DNA is TGTGCCAGTAGTATACTAGGAGCCACAGATACGCAGTATTTT. Full variable domain (rest looked up from reference TRBV19 and TRBJ2-3): DGGITQSPKYLFRKEGQNVTLSCEQNLNHDAMYWYRQDPGQGLRLIYYSQIVNDFQKGDIAEGYSVSREKKESFPLTVTSAQKNPTAFYLCASSILGATDTQYFGPGTRLTVL.

This clonotype was seen only a few times. The chain couples TRBV6-4 to TRBJ1-2; D is perhaps TRBD1 (6 bases). Trimming stripped 5 bases from V and 5 bases from J, with 24 bases between. This CDR3 has 17 residues. Germline lookup yields CDR1 MRHNA and CDR2 SNTAGT. The CDR3 reads CASSQTGDTGRPYGYTF. CDR3 bases: TGTGCCAGCAGTCAAACCGGGGACACAGGTCGCCCGTATGGCTACACCTTC.

This clonotype was found many times. The chain has TRBV12-3 or TRBV12-4 and TRBJ2-1; 12 nucleotides match TRBD2. The CDR3 has 14 amino acids. J lost 9 bases, V lost 10 bases, and 10 bases had no gene match. Written as DNA, the CDR3 is TGTGCCATTGGACTAGCGGGGACGGGGGGTGAGCAGTTCTTC. Its protein product is CAIGLAGTGGEQFF.

This chain joins TRBV5-1 and TRBJ1-1, with 9 bases fitting TRBD1. Germline values: CDR1 SGHRS, CDR2 YFSETQ. V lost 3 bases to trimming and J lost 6 bases; unmatched junction nucleotides: 9. The CDR3 runs 15 residues. CDR3 residues: CASSSETGGYSEAFF. CDR3 sequence (DNA): TGCGCCAGCAGCTCCGAGACAGGGGGGTATTCTGAAGCTTTCTTT. Filled out from reference TRBV5-1 and TRBJ1-1, the complete variable domain reads KAGVTQTPRYLIKTRGQQVTLSCSPISGHRSVSWYQQTPGQGLQFLFEYFSETQRNKGNFPGRFSGRQFSNSRSEMNVSTLELGDSALYLCASSSETGGYSEAFFGQGTRLTVV.

There are many counts of this clonotype. The V and J genes are TRBV10-3 and TRBJ1-5; tentative D call: TRBD1 (5 bases). The germline V and J ends were trimmed by 4 bases and 7 bases, with 11 bases remaining between them. Germline CDR1 ENHRY, CDR2 SYGVKD. This CDR3 comprises 13 residues. CDR3 protein: CAISGGIDQPQHF. In DNA, the CDR3 is TGTGCCATCAGTGGGGGCATCGACCAGCCCCAGCATTTT.

This clonotype was observed a few times. The rearrangement uses TRBV11-2 and TRBJ1-2; 10 positions agree with TRBD1. The CDR3 extends over 16 amino acids. The germline gives CDR1 SGHAT, CDR2 FQNNGV. The V segment lost 5 bases and the J segment 3 bases; nucleotides outside the gene matches: 9. The CDR3 sequence: CASSNTGQGFDYGYTF. CDR3 DNA: TGTGCCAGCAGCAACACGGGACAGGGGTTTGACTATGGCTACACCTTC.

This clonotype was counted ten times or more. This chain uses TRBV18 with TRBJ1-5; TRBD1 matches at 7 bases. The ends lost 6 bases at V and 5 bases at J; junction bases unmatched: 4. CDR1 KGHSH and CDR2 LQKENI come from the germline V gene. The CDR3 covers 13 residues. In DNA, the CDR3 is TGTGCCAGCTCGGGACAGAGGGATCAGCCCCAGCATTTT. Encoded protein: CASSGQRDQPQHF.

This clonotype was recorded at least ten times. The chain is built from TRBV2 and TRBJ1-1; 8 positions agree with TRBD1. CDR3 size: 15 residues. V shed 5 bases, J shed 1 base, and the junction held 6 bases outside the gene matches. Germline assignment: CDR1 SNHLY and CDR2 FYNNEI. In nucleotides, the CDR3 is TGTGCCAGCAGTCCCAGGGGGCCGACGAACACTGAAGCTTTCTTT. It is translated as CASSPRGPTNTEAFF.

The sample holds many counts of this clonotype. V and J are TRBV6-5 and TRBJ1-1; D possibly corresponds to TRBD1 (5 bases). CDR3 length equals 13 residues. Germline loops: CDR1 MNHEY, CDR2 SVGAGI. Trimming cost V 7 bases and J 6 bases, with 15 bases left between them. The CDR3 bases are TGTGCCAGCACCCAGGACGGGACCCCTGAAGCTTTCTTT. This gives the protein CASTQDGTPEAFF.